This T cell receptor (beta chain) is from a study of regulatory T cells in long-lasting Graves disease (dated by TCRdb to the early 2020s). Some background on the complete study: To count as having persistent Graves' disease, a patient had to have received antithyroid drug treatment for over 5 years with TSH receptor autoantibodies remaining persistently positive. Patients with persistent Graves' disease were compared with patients with newly diagnosed Graves' disease using TCR sequencing and RNA sequencing of peripheral blood. The study was conducted in China and was registered as a clinical trial. A total of about 35 samples underwent TCR sequencing: about 13 from persistent and some 20 from newly diagnosed Graves' disease patients. On average, persistent Graves' disease patients in the clinical cohort had been on antithyroid drugs for about 9.3 years.

Library method: multiplex PCR. Data came from an Illumina HiSeq 4000. CDR3 regions were amplified by Arm-PCR with iRepertoire HTBI primers to construct TCR beta libraries. PCR products were gel purified before sequencing. The authors processed their data as follows. Gene usage analysis of CDR3 amino acid clonotypes used the approximately 62 TRBV and some 15 TRBJ segments found across samples. COPE and FqMerger were used to merge the filtered high-quality paired reads into contigs. BLAST was used to align contigs to the IMGT TRBV, TRBD and TRBJ reference genes, and CDR3 was defined following IMGT. Any clonotype with a frequency above 0.1% was counted as a highly expanded clone. Shannon entropy served as the measure of repertoire diversity, while the Gini coefficient captured V-J evenness. Clonotypes shared by more than one individual were considered public. Using fastp at Q25 and MiXCR, TCRdb reprocessed the public reads and kept productive beta chains. CDR3 protein sequences are deduplicated, and each keeps its most common genes and DNA. The V and J calls shown here were made by TCRdb, not taken from the authors' results. For this sample the table gives approximately 500,000 distinct CDR3 sequences, of which about a fifth were detected only once. Of the sample, about 7% falls within the top ten clones.

The time point label here, explained by the study, means: persistent/refractory GD, antithyroid drugs over 5 years with positive TRAb. For both TCR sequencing and RNA sequencing, RNA was extracted from PBMCs using TRIzol. Graves' disease was diagnosed according to American Thyroid Association guidelines. The patients came from an endocrinology department in Xi'an, China. Each patient gave roughly 10 milliliters of peripheral blood, collected in an EDTA anticoagulant tube. Ficoll Paque Plus density gradient separation was used to isolate PBMCs, and no further T cell sorting was performed. An Agilent 2100 Bioanalyzer and agarose gel were used to check RNA quality, while a NanoDrop 2000 measured RNA concentration. General study outcomes and caveats: The small sample size was acknowledged by the authors as a limitation that may reduce accuracy. Sequencing and analysis were restricted to the TCR beta chain. TRBV28, TRBJ1-2 and TRBJ2-5 were preferentially used in persistent disease, while TRBV20-1 and TRBJ2-1 were favored in newly diagnosed disease. Compared with newly diagnosed patients, patients with persistent Graves' disease had lower TCR Shannon entropy and fewer highly expanded clones, which suggests clonal expansion. Patients with persistent disease shared more public clonotypes (around 2,500) than newly diagnosed patients did (about 1,000). The study examined only peripheral blood because the primary lesion, thyroid tissue, could not be accessed.

CDR1 and CDR2 are read off the germline V gene as MDHEN and SYDVKM. V loses 5 bases at its end and J loses 0 bases; junction bases beyond the gene matches: 7. The CDR3 runs 16 residues from the cysteine to the phenylalanine. Left in the record is the CDR3 DNA by itself, 48 bases read in frame from the first base. This clonotype has ten or more counts. No cognate antigen has been identified for it. Per-nucleotide qualities are absent, and no much larger clonotype sits a single base away. Material: peripheral blood mononuclear cells (PBMCs), obtained when the disease was refractory, from a patient treated with antithyroid drugs. Here the chain combines TRBV28 and TRBJ2-5; TRBD1 fits 9 bases in the junction. This receptor was identified in a female donor with Graves disease. The nucleotide sequence reads as follows: TGTGCCAGCAGTACCAGGGACAGGGCCCACCAAGAGACCCAGTACTTC. It encodes CASSTRDRAHQETQYF.